The 5 T cell receptor beta chains below were found in one sample sequenced in a study of human T cells and chemical hapten exposure. Whole blood, unfractionated, served as the material for total RNA extraction. TCRdb itself ran the 5' RACE reads through MiXCR, one entry per CDR3 protein. The sample records tens of thousands of distinct CDR3 sequences, less than 9.5% being singletons. These receptors all come from a male donor in good health.

This clonotype came up a few times. This rearrangement joins TRBV28 to TRBJ2-7; tentative D call: TRBD2 (5 bases). This CDR3 region has 13 residues. The germline CDR1 and CDR2 sequences are MDHEN and SYDVKM. V lost 6 bases and J 8 bases, leaving 17 bases between the germline ends. CDR3 sequence: CASRKSGLRKQYF. The CDR3 nucleotides read TGTGCCAGCAGGAAATCCGGACTGAGAAAGCAGTACTTC.

The V and J genes are TRBV28 and TRBJ2-1; TRBD1 matches at 9 bases. V lost 5 bases and J lost 4; bases outside the gene matches: 3. The CDR3 length is 14 residues. Germline values: CDR1 MDHEN, CDR2 SYDVKM. The CDR3 is CASSATGGYNEQFF. CDR3 DNA: TGTGCCAGCAGTGCGACAGGGGGTTACAATGAGCAGTTCTTC. Complete variable domain (other parts from reference TRBV28 and TRBJ2-1): DVKVTQSSRYLVKRTGEKVFLECVQDMDHENMFWYRQDPGLGLRLIYFSYDVKMKEKGDIPEGYSVSREKKERFSLILESASTNQTSMYLCASSATGGYNEQFFGPGTRLTVL.

On this clonotype: A clone one base away is much larger, so this may be a read error. This sequence joins TRBV9 and TRBJ2-1; D is unresolved. Germline loops: CDR1 SGDLS, CDR2 YYNGEE. With 0 bases removed from V and 8 bases from J, the gap between germline ends came to 12 bases. The CDR3 consists of 14 residues. This CDR3 reads CASSVVSVGDEQFF. The CDR3 region has the DNA TGTGCCAGCAGCGTAGTCAGTGTCGGCGATGAGCAGTTCTTC.

This clonotype was picked up many times. The chain has TRBV2 and TRBJ2-3, with D hard to call. V lost 4 bases and J lost 2, with 10 bases in between. CDR1 is SNHLY and CDR2 is FYNNEI in the germline V gene. This CDR3 is 14 amino acids long. The CDR3 loop is CASSAGSSTDTQYF. Written as DNA, the CDR3 is TGTGCCAGCAGTGCAGGTTCGTCCACAGATACGCAGTATTTT.

This clonotype was found a few times. The V gene is TRBV29-1, the J gene TRBJ1-3; the match to TRBD1 covers 7 bases. The V gene end was trimmed by 5 bases and the J gene end by 0 bases; junction bases not matched to a gene: 1. Germline V gene sequence: CDR1 SQVTM, CDR2 ANQGSEA. CDR3 length equals 13 residues. Here the CDR3 DNA reads TGCAGCGTTCGGGACAGCTCTGGAAACACCATATATTTT. Its protein is CSVRDSSGNTIYF.